Below, 27 T cell receptor beta chains from the same sample are listed, as sequenced in a study of identical twins. TCRdb re-analysed the 5' RACE reads in MiXCR, keeping a single row per CDR3 protein. Among about 240,000 distinct CDR3 sequences listed, more than 9% were seen once. Sequencing was carried out using memory T cells sorted from blood. The receptors stem from a man aged 50-59 years in good health.

This clonotype was seen ten or more times. This sequence joins TRBV12-3 or TRBV12-4 and TRBJ2-3; D unresolved. The ends were cut back, 3 bases at V and 2 bases at J, with 9 bases in the middle. The CDR3 runs 14 residues. The CDR3 DNA reads TGTGCCAGCAGTTTCTATGGCGACACAGATACGCAGTATTTT. It encodes CASSFYGDTDTQYF.

This clonotype occurred a few times. The chain links TRBV6-1 to TRBJ1-1; 7 bases are a match to TRBD1. V gave up 4 bases and J gave up 1 base; unmatched junction bases: 6. The germline V gene has CDR1 MNHNS and CDR2 SASEGT. The CDR3 contains 15 residues. CDR3 protein: CASSVTGVPNTEAFF. The CDR3 bases are TGTGCCAGCAGTGTAACAGGGGTGCCGAACACTGAAGCTTTCTTT.

In its sample, this clonotype was seen a few times. The chain employs TRBV27 and TRBJ2-7; 7 bases align to TRBD1. J was trimmed by 6 bases and V by 2 bases; bases with no gene match: 7. This CDR3 is built from 14 residues. CDR1 is MNHEY and CDR2 is SMNVEV in the germline V gene (reference sequence). The DNA of the CDR3 is TGTGCCAGCAGTTTAACCCGACAGGGTCGCGAGCAGTACTTC. Amino acid sequence: CASSLTRQGREQYF.

This clonotype was seen ten or more times. The chain's CDR3 is CASSLVGHGETQYF. CDR3 DNA: TGCGCCAGCAGCTTGGTTGGACACGGAGAGACCCAGTACTTC. The chain couples TRBV5-1 to TRBJ2-5; weak D call: TRBD1 (5 bases). Germline V gene lookup returns CDR1 SGHRS and CDR2 YFSETQ. Trimming removed 0 bases at V and 4 bases at J, with 10 bases between. The CDR3 consists of 14 residues.

The chain is built from TRBV14 and TRBJ2-5; the D is unclear. Trimming removed 3 bases at V and 6 bases at J, with 5 bases between. CDR3 size: 11 residues. CDR1 and CDR2 (germline): SGHDN, FVKESK. The CDR3 region has the DNA TGTGCCAGCAGCCATAGCAAGACCCAGTACTTC. Translation gives CASSHSKTQYF.

The rearrangement joins TRBV6-1 to TRBJ2-5; 8 nucleotides agree with TRBD2. The CDR3 contains 14 residues. CDR1 and CDR2 (germline): MNHNS, SASEGT. V shed 6 bases and J 5 bases; nucleotides not matched to a gene: 8. The CDR3 sequence: CASSHMPGGETQYF. CDR3 DNA sequence: TGTGCCAGCAGCCACATGCCGGGGGGGGAGACCCAGTACTTC.

This clonotype is deemed medium-sized (0.01 to 0.1%). The CDR3 here is CASSKPPDNEQFF. CDR3 nucleotides: TGTGCCAGCAGTAAGCCCCCGGACAATGAGCAGTTCTTC. The chain combines TRBV11-3 with TRBJ2-1; no clear D. Trimming pared 6 bases from V and 5 bases from J, leaving 11 bases between. Germline V gene sequence: CDR1 SGHNT, CDR2 YENEEA. CDR3 length equals 13 residues.

In its sample, this clonotype was seen many times. The chain uses TRBV12-3 or TRBV12-4 and TRBJ2-2; D remains ambiguous. This CDR3 comprises 13 residues. Trimming took off 3 bases at V and 1 base at J, with 3 bases between the two ends. As DNA, the CDR3 is TGTGCCAGCAGTTTGAGGAACACCGGGGAGCTGTTTTTT. Residues: CASSLRNTGELFF.

In this sample, this clonotype turned up a few times. The CDR3 nucleotides read TGCAGTGCTAACCACAGGGGGCTGTTAGCAGATACGCAGTATTTT. Translation: CSANHRGLLADTQYF. This sequence joins TRBV20-1 and TRBJ2-3, with 9 nucleotides matching TRBD1. J lost 4 bases, V lost 4 bases, and 9 bases had no gene match. CDR1 DFQATT and CDR2 SNEGSKA come from the germline V gene (reference sequence). This CDR3 is 15 amino acids long.

This clonotype has just a few counts. The chain recombines TRBV6-5 with TRBJ2-1, with 10 bases fitting TRBD1. Germline values: CDR1 MNHEY, CDR2 SVGAGI. This CDR3 contains 15 residues. V lost 2 bases, J lost 6 bases, and 4 bases stayed unmatched. CDR3 coding DNA: TGTGCCAGCAGTTACCGTGACAGGGGGCTCAATGAGCAGTTCTTC. Translating gives CASSYRDRGLNEQFF.

V is TRBV27 and J is TRBJ2-3, with D possibly being TRBD1 or TRBD2 (7 bases each). The CDR3 extends over 17 amino acids. The germline V and J ends were trimmed by 4 bases and 2 bases, with 19 bases remaining between them. In germline, CDR1 is MNHEY, CDR2 SMNVEV (reference sequence). CDR3 amino acids: CASSSGRGQANTDTQYF. The DNA for the CDR3 is TGTGCCAGCAGTTCTGGGAGGGGGCAGGCGAACACAGATACGCAGTATTTT.

This clonotype was recorded many times. The genes are TRBV3-1 and TRBJ1-1; TRBD1 aligns across 7 bases. CDR1 and CDR2 from the germline V gene are LGHDT and YNNKEL (reference sequence). This CDR3 region has 12 residues. The V gene end was trimmed by 5 bases and the J gene end by 7 bases; junction bases not matched to a gene: 4. The CDR3 protein is CASSFRQGEAFF. The CDR3 DNA reads as TGTGCCAGCAGCTTCCGACAGGGTGAAGCTTTCTTT. Full variable domain (outside the CDR3, taken from reference TRBV3-1 and TRBJ1-1): DTAVSQTPKYLVTQMGNDKSIKCEQNLGHDTMYWYKQDSKKFLKIMFSYNNKELIINETVPNRFSPKSPDKAHLNLHINSLELGDSAVYFCASSFRQGEAFFGQGTRLTVV.

The V and J genes are TRBV6-5 and TRBJ2-2; TRBD1 is a possible D gene (6 bases). The CDR3 runs to 12 residues. In germline, CDR1 is MNHEY, CDR2 SVGAGI. Trimming pared 6 bases from V and 12 bases from J, leaving 14 bases between. CDR3 DNA: TGTGCCAGCAGCTTCACAGGGTCTAAGCTGTTTTTT. Protein sequence: CASSFTGSKLFF.

The chain is built from TRBV6-5 and TRBJ2-7; TRBD1 agrees at 7 bases. V shed 2 bases and J 5 bases; nucleotides not matched to a gene: 9. Germline assignment: CDR1 MNHEY and CDR2 SVGAGI. CDR3 length equals 15 residues. In nucleotides, the CDR3 is TGTGCCAGCAGTTACACCCGACAGGGTGGCGACGAGCAGTACTTC. Amino acids: CASSYTRQGGDEQYF.

This clonotype was observed many times. The chain recombines TRBV20-1 with TRBJ2-3; TRBD2 is a possible D gene (6 bases). CDR1 and CDR2 (germline): DFQATT, SNEGSKA (reference sequence). The CDR3 contains 15 residues. Trimming stripped 1 base from V and 2 bases from J, with 13 bases between. CDR3 nucleotide sequence: TGCAGTGCTAGAGGTGGGGACTCGCACACAGATACGCAGTATTTT. This sequence encodes CSARGGDSHTDTQYF.

This clonotype was seen repeatedly, ten times or more. The chain carries TRBV5-6 and TRBJ2-3, with TRBD2 matching over 9 bases. Per germline, CDR1 SGHDT and CDR2 YYEEEE. J was trimmed by 2 bases and V by 2 bases; bases with no gene match: 18. The CDR3 is 20 amino acids. The CDR3 protein is CASSFGTSMYGPGFTDTQYF. CDR3 nucleotide sequence: TGTGCCAGCAGCTTTGGGACTAGCATGTACGGGCCTGGCTTCACAGATACGCAGTATTTT.

The J gene is TRBJ2-1, the V gene TRBV7-2; 11 bases map to TRBD2. This CDR3 is 15 amino acids long. Germline CDR1 is SGHTA and CDR2 is FQGNSA. The trim removed 5 bases at V and 10 bases at J, leaving 10 bases unmatched. The CDR3, as DNA: TGTGCCAGCAGCCCTAGCGGGAGGTCCAATGAGGAGCAGTTCTTC. Protein sequence: CASSPSGRSNEEQFF.

This clonotype showed up many times. The chain employs TRBV12-3 or TRBV12-4 and TRBJ1-5, with D unresolved. This CDR3 contains 16 residues. V lost 3 bases and J lost 0, with 12 bases in between. CDR3 nucleotides: TGTGCCAGCAGTTTCGGGTCAGGCAATAGCAATCAGCCCCAGCATTTT. Encoded protein: CASSFGSGNSNQPQHF.

The J gene is TRBJ1-1, the V gene TRBV10-3; D is possibly TRBD1 (6 bases). V lost 8 bases, J lost 5 bases, and 12 bases lay in between. Germline CDR1 and CDR2: ENHRY and SYGVKD. The CDR3 is 12 amino acids. The CDR3 DNA is TGTGCCATCCGATCCGGGACAACTGAAGCTTTCTTT. Amino acids: CAIRSGTTEAFF.

This clonotype was observed at least ten times. V gene TRBV28 combines with J gene TRBJ1-2, with D maybe TRBD1 (5 bases). CDR1 is MDHEN, CDR2 SYDVKM, per germline. The V and J ends lost 3 bases and 6 bases respectively, with 20 bases between them. This CDR3 spans 16 amino acids. In DNA, the CDR3 is TGTGCCAGCAGTTTCCCCTCCCTTTGGGGGGAGCATGGCTACACCTTC. Amino acids: CASSFPSLWGEHGYTF.

This clonotype occurred many times. The J gene is TRBJ2-3, the V gene TRBV9; D is unclear. Looked up from germline, CDR1 is SGDLS and CDR2 is YYNGEE. This CDR3 has 10 residues. Between the trimmed V and J ends, which lost 6 bases and 2 bases, there was a span of 1 base. The CDR3 DNA follows: TGTGCCAGCAACACAGATACGCAGTATTTT. It specifies CASNTDTQYF.

This chain links TRBV7-2 with TRBJ1-6; 7 positions match TRBD1. Germline V gives CDR1 SGHTA, CDR2 FQGNSA. The CDR3 runs to 16 residues. J gave up 9 bases and V 3 bases, and 11 bases lay outside the gene matches. The CDR3 DNA follows: TGTGCCAGCAGCTTCTTACAGGGGAATATGGGTTCACCCCTCCACTTT. Translating it yields CASSFLQGNMGSPLHF.

In this sample, this clonotype turned up many times. The chain uses TRBV12-3 or TRBV12-4 and TRBJ2-7, with D possibly being TRBD1 (6 bases). The CDR3 length is 12 residues. Trimming cost V 5 bases and J 3 bases, with 8 bases left between them. The CDR3 DNA sequence: TGTGCCAGCAGTGAACAGGGCTACGAGCAGTACTTC. Translated: CASSEQGYEQYF.

This clonotype was seen only a few times. V usage is TRBV18 and J usage is TRBJ2-1, with 7 bases aligning to TRBD2. Germline values: CDR1 KGHSH, CDR2 LQKENI. This CDR3 has 17 residues. V trimming: 6 bases; J trimming: 0 bases; junction bases outside the gene matches: 11. CDR3: CASSGKLATSSYNEQFF. The CDR3 nucleotides read TGTGCCAGCTCCGGAAAACTAGCGACGAGCTCCTACAATGAGCAGTTCTTC.

The sample holds many counts of this clonotype. The chain combines TRBV5-1 with TRBJ2-7; D gene unclear. Germline-derived CDR1 and CDR2 are SGHRS and YFSETQ. CDR3 length equals 13 residues. Trimming pared 4 bases from V and 3 bases from J, leaving 11 bases between. The CDR3 sequence: CASSLRSNYEQYF. CDR3 sequence (DNA): TGCGCCAGCAGCCTCCGGAGTAACTACGAGCAGTACTTC.

The chain employs TRBV19 and TRBJ2-1; 12 nucleotides align to TRBD2. This CDR3 is built from 14 residues. Looked up from germline, CDR1 is LNHDA and CDR2 is SQIVND (reference sequence). J was trimmed by 6 bases and V by 9 bases; bases with no gene match: 6. CDR3 DNA: TGTGCCAGCCGACTAGCGGGAGCAGGCAATGAGCAGTTCTTC. Protein sequence: CASRLAGAGNEQFF.

This clonotype occurred many times. J is TRBJ1-6 and V is TRBV10-3; D perhaps matches TRBD1 (6 bases). There are 15 residues in the CDR3. Germline V gene sequence: CDR1 ENHRY, CDR2 SYGVKD. The germline V and J ends were trimmed by 0 bases and 8 bases, with 11 bases remaining between them. Here the CDR3 DNA reads TGTGCCATCAGTGAGTCTACGGGGGCGGATTCACCCCTCCACTTT. It encodes CAISESTGADSPLHF.